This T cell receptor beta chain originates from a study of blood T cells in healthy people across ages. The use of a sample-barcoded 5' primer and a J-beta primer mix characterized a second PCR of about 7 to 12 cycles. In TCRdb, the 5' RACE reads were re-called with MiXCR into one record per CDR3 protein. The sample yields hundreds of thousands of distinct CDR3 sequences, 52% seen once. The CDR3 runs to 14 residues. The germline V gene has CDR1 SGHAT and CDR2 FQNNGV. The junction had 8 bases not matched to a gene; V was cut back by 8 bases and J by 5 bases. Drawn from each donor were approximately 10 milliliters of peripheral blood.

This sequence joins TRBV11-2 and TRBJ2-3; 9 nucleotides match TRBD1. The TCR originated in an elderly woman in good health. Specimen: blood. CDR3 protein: CASRTTGGKDTQYF. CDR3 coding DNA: TGTGCCAGCCGAACGACAGGGGGTAAAGATACGCAGTATTTT.